The subject of this entry is one T cell receptor (beta chain). Its antigen target is currently unknown. Base qualities are not provided; no much larger clone lies one nucleotide away. V and J lose 2 bases and 0 bases, and a span of 13 bases separates them. From the cysteine up to the phenylalanine, the CDR3 has a length of 16 residues. This entry keeps only the CDR3 DNA: 48 bases, framed from base 1. In the germline V gene, CDR1 corresponds to SGHVS and CDR2 to FNYEAQ. The data are from a study of beta chain features in type 1 diabetes (dated by TCRdb to 2017 to 2018). Concerning the study at large: Mean age, gender distribution, total cell number and subset yield were not different between patients and healthy donors. A total of 85 million to 110 million sorted cells were examined across all samples, and RNA yield correlated strongly with the number of cells per subset. In the study, TCRB repertoires of sorted circulating CD4+ T cell subsets from recently diagnosed type 1 diabetes patients were compared with those of matched healthy donors. Whereas all 30 or so donors provided naive and central memory subsets, regulatory and stem cell-like memory subsets were isolated from just 8 patients and roughly 8 healthy donors. Study-wide conclusions, independent of this receptor: PCR might favor shorter templates, but patient and control samples were amplified and corrected together, so any skew would affect both groups equally. Because small numbers of individuals were included in the HLA sub-analyses, any influence of HLA type on TCRB rearrangement was left unresolved. In all four CD4+ subsets, TCRB CDR3 length was moderately but significantly shorter in type 1 diabetes patients. Sequencing cDNA rather than genomic DNA could over-represent highly expressing activated cells, although activation and CD3 levels did not differ between groups. At VDJ recombination sites, patients with type 1 diabetes made fewer insertions and deleted more nucleotides, a pattern implying thymic rearrangement abnormalities. The naive, central memory and regulatory TCRB repertoires appeared to resemble one another more closely among patients than among healthy donors.

The entire amount of isolated RNA was reverse transcribed using the High Capacity cDNA Reverse Transcription Kit, so the sequenced TCRB transcripts were expressed ones. Deep immunoSEQ sequencing was performed on naive, central memory and regulatory T cell samples, with an average of roughly 3.6 million total reads per sample. Sorted cells were lysed in RLT buffer, and RNA was extracted using DNase-treated RNeasy Micro or Mini kits according to cell number. Each cell subset was processed separately to prevent cross-contamination, with patient and healthy donor samples processed together. The immunoSEQ multiplex PCR was used to amplify TCRB sequences from cDNA, yielding 87-bp fragments that span the CDR3 region. Sequencing of the amplicons was done on the Illumina HiSeq platform. The source study handled its data this way. Synthetic template baselines were used to correct PCR bias computationally, reads within Hamming distance 2 were collapsed together, and singletons that could not be merged were discarded. Reads were aligned against IMGT so that V, D and J genes, CDR3 length and insertions or deletions at six rearrangement sites could be assigned. Within each subset, clonotype counts were normalized to sorted cell number, after which true diversity and Gini coefficients were computed with the tcR R package. Repertoire sharing was quantified using the overlap coefficient calculated on TCRB nucleotide sequences. Out-of-frame TCRB sequences from naive cells were analyzed to stand in for the pre-selection repertoire. TCRdb holds this immuneACCESS table with in-frame rearrangements only. Some clones are missing; in checked studies, unresolved V genes explain under half, and the rest has no known cause. V, J and clone size are taken as reported in that table, and D and trimming were inferred from the DNA itself. Recorded for this sample are about 400,000 clones; around an eighth of them occurred a single time. The ten biggest clones cover approximately 0.01% of the sample.

Each donor gave one peripheral blood draw, roughly 120 mL on average, collected into heparinised tubes. A BD FACSAria II was used to sort naive, central memory, regulatory and stem cell-like memory CD4+ T cells with a panel that included CD45RO, CCR7, CD25, CD127, CD95 and CD27. All sorted populations exceeded 95% purity. Right away, PBMCs were isolated by Lymphoprep density gradient centrifugation and were stained directly, with no culture step. To minimize batch effects, samples were stained and sorted in pairs, one healthy donor with one patient per experiment. Sequenced sample: naive CD4+ T cells from blood. The cell subset or site label for this specimen denotes: true naive CD4+ T cells. Recombination linked TRBV7-6 to TRBJ1-1; the D region possibly corresponds to TRBD1 (5 bases align). The sequence derives from a woman younger than 35 with type 1 diabetes. The CDR3 in this case is CASSLRAGVMNTEAFF. The nucleotide sequence reads as follows: TGTGCCAGCAGCTTACGGGCGGGGGTCATGAACACTGAAGCTTTCTTT. With the rest looked up from the reference TRBV7-6 and TRBJ1-1 genes rather than sequenced, the full variable domain is GAGVSQSPRYKVTKRGQDVALRCDPISGHVSLYWYRQALGQGPEFLTYFNYEAQQDKSGLPNDRFSAERPEGSISTLTIQRTEQRDSAMYRCASSLRAGVMNTEAFFGQGTRLTVV.